This T cell receptor (beta chain) was recorded in a study of OX40 agonist ivuxolimab in advanced cancers. Looking at the study overall: The costimulatory receptor OX40 (CD134) was targeted by ivuxolimab, a fully human IgG2 agonistic monoclonal antibody. The dose-escalation cohort was about 83% male with a mean age of approximately 59 years, ranging from roughly 23 to 79. The point of sequencing TCRbeta in the periphery was to test whether ivuxolimab changed TCR sequence diversity and drove clonal T-cell expansion. Patients were allowed to have had prior anti-PD-1, anti-PD-L1 or anti-CTLA-4 therapy, and around 37% of the dose-escalation patients had previously received checkpoint inhibitors. The paper reports the monotherapy dose-escalation portion (N of about 47 patients) of the phase I ivuxolimab trial. Partial responses occurred in three dose-escalation patients: two with cutaneous melanoma and one with hepatocellular carcinoma. Of the approximately 50 patients in dose escalation, 19 had hepatocellular carcinoma, about 15 had melanoma, 9 had renal cell carcinoma and 9 had head and neck cancer. Intravenous ivuxolimab was administered to patients every 2 weeks at six dose levels: 0.01, 0.1, 0.3, 1.5, 3 and 10 mg/kg. The paper's findings and limits, for the study overall: At doses of 0.1 to 3.0 mg/kg, clonal expansion of both CD4+ and CD8+ T cells in blood was seen between baseline and week 6. In partial responders in the 0.1-3.0 mg/kg groups, normalized peripheral clonal expansion was found to be among the lowest, especially among CD8+ T cells. After ivuxolimab, more expanded clones were found on average in CD8+ T cells than in CD4+ T cells. The antigen specificity of the clonally expanded peripheral T cells was not determined. Low levels of normalized T-cell clonal expansion were also shown by some nonresponding patients.

For sequencing of the TCRbeta CDR3 region, genomic DNA was extracted from the sorted cells. The immunoSEQ Assay was used to sequence the TCRbeta CDR3 regions. This is the immuneACCESS table as TCRdb keeps it, with only in-frame sequences that have V and J called. A part of the clones is gone; compared with another copy, unresolved V genes explain less than half, and the rest is unexplained. A total of over 70,000 clones appear in this sample, approximately 85% of them only once. 6.5% to 7.5% of the sample goes to the ten largest clones. Patients with autoimmune disease history or receiving systemic immunosuppression were excluded from the trial. In every dose cohort, peripheral blood was drawn for TCR sequencing at baseline, cycle 4 day 1, and cycle 7 day 1. Samples were obtained from an open-label, multicenter, first-in-human phase I dose-escalation trial of ivuxolimab. Adults with locally advanced or metastatic head and neck squamous cell, hepatocellular, melanoma or renal cell carcinoma were enrolled in the trial. Before TCR sequencing, CD4+ T cells and CD8+ T cells were sorted from peripheral blood as separate populations.

Details on this clone: The clone's antigen remains unknown. Base qualities are not recorded, but no much larger clone differs from it by a single base.

There are 13 amino acids in the CDR3, from cysteine to phenylalanine inclusive. Only the CDR3 DNA stays, 39 bases, in frame from base 1. V and J are truncated by 5 bases and 6 bases respectively, leaving an intervening sequence of 11 bases. CDR1 GTSNPN and CDR2 SVGIG were looked up in the germline V gene (reference sequence). The specimen was CD4+ or CD8+ T cells sorted from blood, collected in a trial of the OX40 agonist ivuxolimab. The clonotype was recovered from an adult with an advanced solid tumor such as melanoma, head and neck, liver or kidney cancer. The rearranged segments are TRBV30 and TRBJ1-6; TRBD1 is a weak D gene call, 5 bases matching. The DNA sequence reads TGTGCCTGGGGGGGACTGAGTAATTCACCCCTCCACTTT. Translated, this is CAWGGLSNSPLHF.